This paragraph reports one T cell receptor beta chain. Its antigen is unknown. Using its own MiXCR run on the 5' RACE reads, TCRdb lists one record per CDR3 protein. Counted here are a few hundred thousand distinct CDR3 sequences, about 13% occurring once; the ten biggest clones make up roughly 23%. In germline, CDR1 is SQVTM, CDR2 ANQGSEA. Trimming took 4 bases from V and 6 from J, leaving 16 bases between them. The CDR3 is 14 amino acids. The sample originates from a study of T-cell memory formation after mild COVID-19. Study-level points and caveats: Pre-infection memory held some responding clones, suggesting pre-existing cross-reactive T cells responded.

The chain is built from TRBV29-1 and TRBJ2-1, with D possibly matching TRBD1 (7 bases). The specimen sequenced was PBMCs or a T cell subset sorted from them (not recorded which). This sequence was found in a man aged 18 to 30 who had mild COVID-19 (a few samples of this study predate the infection). Cell type and time point are not known. CDR3 protein: CSVVVQGRFNEQFF. The CDR3 nucleotides read TGCAGCGTTGTCGTACAGGGGAGGTTCAATGAGCAGTTCTTC.